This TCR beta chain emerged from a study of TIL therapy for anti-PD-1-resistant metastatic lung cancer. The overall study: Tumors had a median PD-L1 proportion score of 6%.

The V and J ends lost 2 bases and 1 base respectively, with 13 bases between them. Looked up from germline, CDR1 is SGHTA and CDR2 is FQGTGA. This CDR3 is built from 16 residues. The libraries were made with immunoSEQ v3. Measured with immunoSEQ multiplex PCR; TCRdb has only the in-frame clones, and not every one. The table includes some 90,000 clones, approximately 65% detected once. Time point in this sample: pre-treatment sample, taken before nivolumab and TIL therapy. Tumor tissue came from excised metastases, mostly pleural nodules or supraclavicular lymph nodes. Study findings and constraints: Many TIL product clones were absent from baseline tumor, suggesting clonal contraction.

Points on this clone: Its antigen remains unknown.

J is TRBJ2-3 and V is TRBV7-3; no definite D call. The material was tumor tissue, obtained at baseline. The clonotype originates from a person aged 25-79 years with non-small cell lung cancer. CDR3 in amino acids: CASSLGVGLGTDTQYF. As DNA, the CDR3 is TGTGCCAGCAGCTTAGGGGTGGGATTAGGCACAGATACGCAGTATTTT.